Each of the 22 T cell receptor beta chains below was sequenced from the same sample in a study of cytomegalovirus exposure and HLA in healthy donors. A multiplex PCR was run with 60 Vbeta primers and 13 Jbeta primers. The repertoire was sequenced with immunoSEQ multiplex PCR; TCRdb's copy has only in-frame clones and lacks some. Of about 200,000 clones detected, around 80% appear once; the ten largest clones hold around 1.7%. The sequenced sample consisted of PBMCs. These receptors were obtained from a man in his fifties or sixties in good health and CMV-seronegative.

This clone was counted a few times. V usage is TRBV19 and J usage is TRBJ2-5; 9 bases fit TRBD1. V lost 2 bases to trimming and J lost 4 bases; unmatched junction nucleotides: 5. CDR1 and CDR2 from the germline V gene are LNHDA and SQIVND (reference sequence). CDR3 size: 15 residues. The CDR3 region has the DNA TGTGCCAGTAGTATAAATACAGGGGGCCGAGAGACCCAGTACTTC. Protein product: CASSINTGGRETQYF.

The rearrangement links TRBV7-8 to TRBJ2-2; a weak D match, TRBD1 (6 bases). The V end lost 2 bases, the J end lost 4 bases, and 11 bases lay between the germline ends. Per the germline V gene, CDR1 is SGHVS and CDR2 is FQNEAQ. This CDR3 comprises 15 residues. The CDR3 region has the DNA TGTGCCAGCAGCTTACAGGGGATAAGCACCGGGGAGCTGTTTTTT. It specifies CASSLQGISTGELFF.

V usage is TRBV10-1 and J usage is TRBJ2-7; D might be TRBD1 (8 bases). Trimming cost V 3 bases and J 5 bases, with 20 bases left between them. Germline lookup yields CDR1 WNHNN and CDR2 SYGVQD (reference sequence). CDR3 length: 16 residues. In DNA form, the CDR3 reads TGCGCCAGCAGTGATACCAGGACAGGGAGGGATAACGAGCAGTACTTC. Translation: CASSDTRTGRDNEQYF.

The chain couples TRBV7-9 to TRBJ2-3, with D tentatively TRBD2 (5 bases). The CDR3 sequence is 15 residues long. CDR1 is SEHNR and CDR2 is FQNEAQ in the germline V gene (reference sequence). Trimming removed 3 bases from V and 0 bases from J, with 10 bases in between. CDR3 coding DNA: TGTGCCAGCAGCTTTCGGAGCGGAAGCACAGATACGCAGTATTTT. This encodes CASSFRSGSTDTQYF.

In DNA, the CDR3 is TGTGCCAGCAGTTACTCGAGGGCCAGGGGAAACACCATATATTTT. As protein: CASSYSRARGNTIYF. V gene TRBV6-5 combines with J gene TRBJ1-3; D not resolved. The V end lost 0 bases, the J end lost 4 bases, and 10 bases lay between the germline ends. This CDR3 spans 15 amino acids. Per germline, CDR1 MNHEY and CDR2 SVGAGI.

The J gene is TRBJ2-7, the V gene TRBV5-1; a weak D match, TRBD2 (5 bases). Trimming left V 0 bases short and J 2 bases short, with 12 bases between. Germline V lookup: CDR1 SGHRS, CDR2 YFSETQ. The CDR3 is 15 residues long. The CDR3 spells CASSLASTITYEQYF. The CDR3 bases are TGCGCCAGCAGCTTGGCTTCGACTATCACCTACGAGCAGTACTTC. Using reference TRBV5-1 and TRBJ2-7 for the parts outside the CDR3, the full variable domain is KAGVTQTPRYLIKTRGQQVTLSCSPISGHRSVSWYQQTPGQGLQFLFEYFSETQRNKGNFPGRFSGRQFSNSRSEMNVSTLELGDSALYLCASSLASTITYEQYFGPGTRLTVT.

The genes are TRBV9 and TRBJ2-6; D might be TRBD1 (6 bases). The CDR3 covers 18 residues. Germline-derived CDR1 and CDR2 are SGDLS and YYNGEE. With 1 base removed from V and 2 bases from J, the gap between germline ends came to 16 bases. CDR3 in DNA: TGTGCCAGCAGCGTATCGACAGTACAGGGAACTGGGGCCAACGTCCTGACTTTC. Translation gives CASSVSTVQGTGANVLTF.

CDR3 in DNA: TGTGCCAGCAGCCAAGATGTAGGCCAGGGGGCGCGGTGGAACTATGGCTACACCTTC. Translated: CASSQDVGQGARWNYGYTF. This rearrangement joins TRBV14 to TRBJ1-2, with 8 bases identical to TRBD1. The V segment lost 0 bases and the J segment 2 bases; nucleotides outside the gene matches: 14. Germline assignment: CDR1 SGHDN and CDR2 FVKESK. The CDR3 covers 19 residues. The complete variable domain, with remaining parts taken from reference TRBV14 and TRBJ1-2, reads EAGVTQFPSHSVIEKGQTVTLRCDPISGHDNLYWYRRVMGKEIKFLLHFVKESKQDESGMPNNRFLAERTGGTYSTLKVQPAELEDSGVYFCASSQDVGQGARWNYGYTFGSGTRLTVV.

The chain has TRBV9 and TRBJ1-2, with D possibly matching TRBD1 (6 bases). CDR1 SGDLS and CDR2 YYNGEE come from the germline V gene. V was shortened by 4 bases and J by 14 bases, with 15 bases between the two germline ends. The CDR3 runs to 11 residues. CDR3 DNA sequence: TGTGCCAGCAGCCCAAGGACAGACTTTACCTTC. The encoded protein is CASSPRTDFTF.

The chain combines TRBV6-1 with TRBJ2-1; TRBD2 aligns across 10 bases. Germline-derived CDR1 and CDR2 are MNHNS and SASEGT. Germline trimming cut 4 bases from V and 3 bases from J; bases unmatched to any gene: 6. The CDR3 is 16 amino acids. The CDR3 reads CASSVGGTSDYNEQFF. In DNA form, the CDR3 reads TGTGCCAGCAGTGTCGGGGGGACTAGCGACTACAATGAGCAGTTCTTC.

J is TRBJ2-1 and V is TRBV4-1; TRBD1 aligns across 10 bases. V was clipped by 4 bases and J by 8 bases; unmatched bases: 8. Germline V gives CDR1 MGHRA, CDR2 YSYEKL. The length of the CDR3 is 15 residues. The chain's CDR3 is CASSPPTGGKDEQFF. CDR3 nucleotides: TGCGCCAGCAGCCCTCCGACAGGGGGCAAGGATGAGCAGTTCTTC.

This rearrangement joins TRBV7-8 to TRBJ2-1; 14 bases line up with TRBD2. The CDR3 extends over 15 amino acids. The germline V gene encodes CDR1 SGHVS and CDR2 FQNEAQ. Trimming at V came to 4 bases and at J to 6 bases, leaving 2 bases not matched to a gene. The CDR3 protein is CASSSTSGRANEQFF. CDR3 nucleotides: TGTGCCAGCAGCTCGACTAGCGGGAGGGCCAATGAGCAGTTCTTC.

The chain employs TRBV19 and TRBJ2-7, with 9 bases fitting TRBD1. The V and J ends lost 3 bases and 4 bases, in that order; junction bases with no gene match: 4. This CDR3 spans 14 amino acids. Germline V lookup: CDR1 LNHDA, CDR2 SQIVND (reference sequence). CDR3 residues: CASSMGTGMYEQYF. The DNA of the CDR3 is TGTGCCAGTAGTATGGGGACAGGGATGTACGAGCAGTACTTC.

The chain recombines TRBV5-1 with TRBJ2-5; D unclear. Trimming left V 2 bases short and J 5 bases short, with 10 bases between. The CDR3 contains 13 residues. Germline CDR1 reads SGHRS; CDR2 reads YFSETQ. The CDR3 region has the DNA TGCGCCAGCAGCTTCCCCCCCCAGGAGACCCAGTACTTC. Translating gives CASSFPPQETQYF.

The chain is built from TRBV5-1 and TRBJ1-2; D might be TRBD1 (5 bases). The germline V and J ends were trimmed by 1 base and 2 bases, with 9 bases remaining between them. The CDR3 is 14 amino acids. Germline values: CDR1 SGHRS, CDR2 YFSETQ. In DNA, the CDR3 is TGCGCCAGCAGCTTGCTTCCAGGGAACTATGGCTACACCTTC. The encoded protein is CASSLLPGNYGYTF.

The V gene is TRBV4-1, the J gene TRBJ2-1; 12 bases fit TRBD2. This CDR3 region has 18 residues. V dropped 2 bases and J dropped 4; count of bases not matched to a gene: 9. The germline CDR1 and CDR2 sequences are MGHRA and YSYEKL. In nucleotides, the CDR3 is TGCGCCAGCAGCCAACAAGCCTTAACTAGCGGGGGGTACAATGAGCAGTTCTTC. It is translated as CASSQQALTSGGYNEQFF.

In nucleotides, the CDR3 is TGTGCCAGCAGTCCTCTGGGGCGGGAAGCTTTCTTT. The encoded protein is CASSPLGREAFF. The chain carries TRBV6-5 and TRBJ1-1; D is perhaps TRBD1 (5 bases). This CDR3 is built from 12 residues. The V gene lost 5 bases and the J gene lost 8 bases, with 12 bases spanning the gap. CDR1 is MNHEY and CDR2 is SVGAGI in the germline V gene.

The chain links TRBV6-5 to TRBJ2-7; 11 bases map to TRBD1. The CDR3 runs 15 residues. Unmatched junction bases numbered 2, after V lost 2 bases and J lost 2 bases. The germline V gene encodes CDR1 MNHEY and CDR2 SVGAGI. CDR3 DNA: TGTGCCAGCAGTTACGGGACAGGGGGGGCCTACGAGCAGTACTTC. This encodes CASSYGTGGAYEQYF.

This sequence joins TRBV6-6 and TRBJ2-2, with TRBD2 matching 7 bases. Germline V CDR1 and CDR2: MNHNY, SVGAGI (reference sequence). With V trimmed by 3 bases and J by 3 bases, 7 bases remained unmatched. The CDR3 extends over 16 amino acids. In DNA form, the CDR3 reads TGTGCCAGCAGTTATGGGCGGGAGCGGGACACCGGGGAGCTGTTTTTT. As protein: CASSYGRERDTGELFF.

CDR3 protein: CASSQLLASSYNEQFF. DNA for the CDR3: TGTGCCAGCAGCCAGTTACTAGCGTCATCCTACAATGAGCAGTTCTTC. The V call is TRBV11-2, the J call TRBJ2-1; TRBD2 matches at 7 bases. With V trimmed by 5 bases and J by 1 base, 8 bases remained unmatched. Germline CDR1 is SGHAT and CDR2 is FQNNGV. This CDR3 comprises 16 residues.

The chain is built from TRBV6-1 and TRBJ1-5; D is perhaps TRBD1 (6 bases). The germline V and J ends were trimmed by 8 bases and 8 bases, with 19 bases remaining between them. CDR1 and CDR2 from the germline V gene are MNHNS and SASEGT. There are 14 residues in the CDR3. The CDR3, as DNA: TGTGCCAGCGGTCGACCAGGGGTTACGAAGCCCCAGCATTTT. Its protein product is CASGRPGVTKPQHF.

This clone was seen a single time. The chain recombines TRBV27 with TRBJ2-1, with TRBD1 identical over 7 bases. Trimming took 5 bases from V and 2 from J; bases not matched to a gene: 3. Germline CDR1 MNHEY, CDR2 SMNVEV (reference sequence). CDR3 size: 14 residues. In nucleotides, the CDR3 is TGTGCCAGCAGTAACAGGGGCACCTACAATGAGCAGTTCTTC. Translated: CASSNRGTYNEQFF.